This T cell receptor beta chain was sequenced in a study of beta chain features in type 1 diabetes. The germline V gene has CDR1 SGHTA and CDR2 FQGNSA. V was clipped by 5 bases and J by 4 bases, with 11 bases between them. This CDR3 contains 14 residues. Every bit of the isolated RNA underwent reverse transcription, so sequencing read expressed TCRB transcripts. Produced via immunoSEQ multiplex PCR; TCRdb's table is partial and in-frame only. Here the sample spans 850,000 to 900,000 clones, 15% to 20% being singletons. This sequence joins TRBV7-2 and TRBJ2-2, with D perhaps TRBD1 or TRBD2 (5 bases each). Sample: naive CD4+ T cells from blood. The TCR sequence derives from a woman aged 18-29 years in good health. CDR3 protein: CASSPPGATGELFF. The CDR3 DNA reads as TGTGCCAGCAGCCCCCCCGGGGCCACCGGGGAGCTGTTTTTT.